A single sample gave rise to the 12 T cell receptor beta chains below, sequenced in a study of T cell changes during pregnancy in multiple sclerosis. Sequencing used immunoSEQ multiplex PCR; TCRdb keeps in-frame clones, though not all of them. The sample contains around 55,000 clones, more than 80% of which appear only once. The material was CD4+ T cells from peripheral blood mononuclear cells, obtained in the first trimester of pregnancy. The receptors stem from a female donor with multiple sclerosis, enrolled in a pregnancy study.

The V call is TRBV28, the J call TRBJ2-1, with 11 bases lining up with TRBD2. From germline, CDR1 is MDHEN and CDR2 SYDVKM. The length of the CDR3 is 15 residues. The trim removed 6 bases at V and 3 bases at J, leaving 4 bases unmatched. CDR3 nucleotide sequence: TGTGCCAGCAGGGGGACTAGCGGCCACTACAATGAGCAGTTCTTC. It encodes CASRGTSGHYNEQFF.

The V gene is TRBV19, the J gene TRBJ2-2; D remains unclear. Trimming pared 6 bases from V and 0 bases from J, leaving 11 bases between. Germline CDR1 LNHDA, CDR2 SQIVND (reference sequence). CDR3 length: 15 residues. Written as DNA, the CDR3 is TGTGCCAGTAGCATTTCAGGTGCGAACACCGGGGAGCTGTTTTTT. It specifies CASSISGANTGELFF.

CDR3 sequence reads: CASSLVGRGETQYF. CDR3 in DNA: TGTGCCAGCAGCTTAGTCGGGAGAGGAGAGACCCAGTACTTC. The chain links TRBV11-2 to TRBJ2-5, with D maybe TRBD2 (6 bases). CDR3 length: 14 amino acids. Germline loops: CDR1 SGHAT, CDR2 FQNNGV. Trimming removed 1 base from V and 4 bases from J, with 10 bases in between.

The chain recombines TRBV5-6 with TRBJ1-1, with D maybe TRBD1 (5 bases). The CDR3 runs to 15 residues. Germline lookup yields CDR1 SGHDT and CDR2 YYEEEE. The V gene lost 0 bases and the J gene lost 1 base, with 10 bases spanning the gap. The DNA of the CDR3 is TGTGCCAGCAGCTTGGTCGGGGGATCGAACACTGAAGCTTTCTTT. It translates to CASSLVGGSNTEAFF.

This chain connects TRBV6-1 to TRBJ1-2; no clear D. CDR3 size: 12 residues. Germline loops: CDR1 MNHNS, CDR2 SASEGT. The ends were cut back, 0 bases at V and 7 bases at J, with 6 bases in the middle. CDR3 loop: CASSEARGGYTF. CDR3 DNA: TGTGCCAGCAGTGAAGCGCGGGGTGGCTACACCTTC.

V usage is TRBV15 and J usage is TRBJ1-6; D not certain. The CDR3 covers 20 residues. Germline CDR1 LNHNV, CDR2 YYDKDF (reference sequence). The V and J ends lost 0 bases and 0 bases respectively, with 18 bases between them. The CDR3 DNA is TGTGCCACCAGCAGAGACTCCGACATCGTCGGGAGCTCCTATAATTCACCCCTCCACTTT. Amino acids: CATSRDSDIVGSSYNSPLHF.

This clone was observed once. The chain employs TRBV7-2 and TRBJ2-3; perhaps TRBD2 as D (5 bases). The CDR3 runs to 13 residues. Germline CDR1 and CDR2: SGHTA and FQGNSA. V was trimmed by 4 bases and J by 7 bases, leaving 12 bases between them. The CDR3 DNA reads as TGTGCCAGCAGCTCGGGTTGGGAGAATACGCAGTATTTT. Protein product: CASSSGWENTQYF.

This clone was recorded a few times. The chain carries TRBV27 and TRBJ1-1, with D perhaps TRBD1 (6 bases). This CDR3 comprises 14 residues. Germline V lookup: CDR1 MNHEY, CDR2 SMNVEV (reference sequence). Trimming cost V 2 bases and J 6 bases, with 13 bases left between them. The CDR3 nucleotides are TGTGCCAGCAGTTTACGGGTGGCAGGGGCTGAAGCTTTCTTT. It is translated as CASSLRVAGAEAFF.

The V gene is TRBV5-1, the J gene TRBJ2-3; 9 bases line up with TRBD2. The CDR3 consists of 15 residues. Germline V CDR1 and CDR2: SGHRS, YFSETQ. The trim removed 2 bases at V and 0 bases at J, leaving 1 base unmatched. The CDR3 DNA reads as TGCGCCAGCAGCTTCCTAGCGGGGAGCACAGATACGCAGTATTTT. Its protein is CASSFLAGSTDTQYF.

The chain employs TRBV13 and TRBJ2-2; maybe TRBD2 (8 bases). CDR3 length: 18 residues. Trimming left V 5 bases short and J 6 bases short, with 25 bases between. Germline values: CDR1 PRHDT, CDR2 FYEKMQ (reference sequence). Here the CDR3 reads CASSLSGGGLRKAGELFF. CDR3 DNA: TGTGCCAGCAGCCTCTCGGGAGGGGGCTTAAGAAAAGCCGGGGAGCTGTTTTTT.

The CDR3: CASSRFGTGVRDEKLFF. CDR3 DNA sequence: TGTGCCAGCAGTCGATTCGGGACAGGGGTAAGGGATGAAAAACTGTTTTTT. V gene TRBV27 combines with J gene TRBJ1-4; TRBD1 agrees at 10 bases. Germline lookup yields CDR1 MNHEY and CDR2 SMNVEV (reference sequence). The CDR3 extends over 17 amino acids. V trimming: 5 bases; J trimming: 6 bases; junction bases outside the gene matches: 12.

This sequence joins TRBV5-1 and TRBJ2-1, with TRBD2 matching 7 bases. Germline V gives CDR1 SGHRS, CDR2 YFSETQ. V gave up 0 bases and J gave up 0 bases; unmatched junction bases: 3. The CDR3 is 16 residues long. The CDR3 nucleotides read TGCGCCAGCAGCTTGGGCCTAGCGGTCTCCTACAATGAGCAGTTCTTC. It specifies CASSLGLAVSYNEQFF.